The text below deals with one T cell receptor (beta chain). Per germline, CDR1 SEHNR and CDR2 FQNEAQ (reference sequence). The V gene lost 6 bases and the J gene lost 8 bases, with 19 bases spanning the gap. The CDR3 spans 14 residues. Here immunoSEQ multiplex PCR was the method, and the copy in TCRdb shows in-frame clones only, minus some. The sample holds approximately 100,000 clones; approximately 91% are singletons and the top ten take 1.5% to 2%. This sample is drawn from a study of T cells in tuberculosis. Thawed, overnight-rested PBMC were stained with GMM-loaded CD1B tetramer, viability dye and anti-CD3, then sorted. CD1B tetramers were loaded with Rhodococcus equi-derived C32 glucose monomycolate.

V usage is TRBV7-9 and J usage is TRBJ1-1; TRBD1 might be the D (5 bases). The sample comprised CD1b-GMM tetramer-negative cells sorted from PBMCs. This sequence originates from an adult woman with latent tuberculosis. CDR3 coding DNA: TGTGCCAGCAGTAGCAGGGCGTCCCCACTCGAAGCTTTCTTT. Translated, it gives CASSSRASPLEAFF.